Sequencing of this T cell receptor beta chain was carried out in a study of molecular identifiers for immune sequencing clone quantification. Overall study findings and caveats: Clones above 20 RNA copies contained over 97% of effector molecules and under 1% of naive molecules.

It was from 20,000 to 1,000,000 sorted cells, with 10%, 30% or 50% RNA, that naive CD8 libraries came. Preparation of the bulk TCR libraries relied on previously described methods and listed TCR primers. Using its own MiXCR run on the PCR reads, TCRdb lists one record per CDR3 protein. Of roughly 630,000 distinct CDR3 sequences detected, 25% appear once; the ten largest clones hold about 0.73%. This clonotype was detected a few times. What it binds is unknown. The V gene lost 0 bases and the J gene lost 7 bases, with 10 bases spanning the gap. CDR1 is LGHDT and CDR2 is YNNKEL in the germline V gene (reference sequence). The length of the CDR3 is 14 residues.

The gene calls are TRBV3-1 and TRBJ2-1; D is unresolved. The sequenced sample consisted of naive CD8+ T cells from blood, with Jurkat cell RNA spiked in. Subset in this sample: FACS-sorted CD8+CD4-CCR7+CD45RA+ naive T cells. This TCR was sampled from a human donor in good health. Some libraries in this study had Jurkat cell RNA spiked in. The CDR3 here is CASSQDLGLNEQFF. The CDR3 coding sequence is TGTGCCAGCAGCCAAGATCTAGGGTTGAATGAGCAGTTCTTC.